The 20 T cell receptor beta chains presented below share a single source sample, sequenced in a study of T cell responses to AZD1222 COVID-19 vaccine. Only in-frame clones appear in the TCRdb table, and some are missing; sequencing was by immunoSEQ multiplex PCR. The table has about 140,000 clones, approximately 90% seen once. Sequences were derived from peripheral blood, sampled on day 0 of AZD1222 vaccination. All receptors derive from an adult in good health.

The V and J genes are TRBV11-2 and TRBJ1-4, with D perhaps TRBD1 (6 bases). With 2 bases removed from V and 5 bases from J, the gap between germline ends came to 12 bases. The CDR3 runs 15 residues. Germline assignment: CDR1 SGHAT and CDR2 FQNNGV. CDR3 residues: CASSLRQALNEKLFF. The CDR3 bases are TGTGCCAGCAGCTTAAGACAGGCCCTCAATGAAAAACTGTTTTTT. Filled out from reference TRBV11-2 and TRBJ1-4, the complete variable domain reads EAGVAQSPRYKIIEKRQSVAFWCNPISGHATLYWYQQILGQGPKLLIQFQNNGVVDDSQLPKDRFSAERLKGVDSTLKIQPAKLEDSAVYLCASSLRQALNEKLFFGSGTQLSVL.

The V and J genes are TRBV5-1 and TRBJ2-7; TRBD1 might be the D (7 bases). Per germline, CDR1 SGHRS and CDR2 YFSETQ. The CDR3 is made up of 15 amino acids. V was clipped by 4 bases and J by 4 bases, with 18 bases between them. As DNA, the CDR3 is TGCGCCAGCAGCCCCGGCGGGACAGAGGGTTACGAGCAGTACTTC. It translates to CASSPGGTEGYEQYF.

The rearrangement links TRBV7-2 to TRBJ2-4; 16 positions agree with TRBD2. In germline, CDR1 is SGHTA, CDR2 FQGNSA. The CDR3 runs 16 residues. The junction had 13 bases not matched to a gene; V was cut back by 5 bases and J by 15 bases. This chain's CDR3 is CASSTGTSGRVLARYF. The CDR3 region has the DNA TGTGCCAGCAGCACCGGGACTAGCGGGAGGGTGTTGGCTCGGTACTTC.

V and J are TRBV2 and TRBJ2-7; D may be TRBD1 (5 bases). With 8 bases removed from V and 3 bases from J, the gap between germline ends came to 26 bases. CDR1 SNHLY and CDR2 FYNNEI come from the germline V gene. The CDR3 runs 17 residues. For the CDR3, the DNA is TGTGCCAGCGTCCCGGGCCAGGGCCTATCCCGTGGCTACGAGCAGTACTTC. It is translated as CASVPGQGLSRGYEQYF.

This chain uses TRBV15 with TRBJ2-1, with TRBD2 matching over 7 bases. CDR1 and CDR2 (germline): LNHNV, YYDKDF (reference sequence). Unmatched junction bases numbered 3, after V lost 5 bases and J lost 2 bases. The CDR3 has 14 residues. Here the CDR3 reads CATSPSGAYNEQFF. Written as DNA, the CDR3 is TGTGCCACCAGCCCCAGCGGGGCCTACAATGAGCAGTTCTTC.

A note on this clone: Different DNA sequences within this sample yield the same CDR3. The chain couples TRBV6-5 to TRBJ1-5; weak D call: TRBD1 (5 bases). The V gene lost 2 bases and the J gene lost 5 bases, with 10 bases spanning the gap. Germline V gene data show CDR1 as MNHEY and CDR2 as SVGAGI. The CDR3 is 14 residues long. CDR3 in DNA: TGTGCCAGCAGTTACCGGGGCCCGGATCAGCCCCAGCATTTT. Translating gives CASSYRGPDQPQHF.

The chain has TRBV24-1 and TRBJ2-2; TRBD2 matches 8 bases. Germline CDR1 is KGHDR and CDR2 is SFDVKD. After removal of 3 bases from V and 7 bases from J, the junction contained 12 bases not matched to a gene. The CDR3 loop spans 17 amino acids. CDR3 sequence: CATSDHPGTRRVGELFF. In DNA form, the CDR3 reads TGTGCCACCAGTGATCACCCCGGGACTAGGAGGGTCGGGGAGCTGTTTTTT.

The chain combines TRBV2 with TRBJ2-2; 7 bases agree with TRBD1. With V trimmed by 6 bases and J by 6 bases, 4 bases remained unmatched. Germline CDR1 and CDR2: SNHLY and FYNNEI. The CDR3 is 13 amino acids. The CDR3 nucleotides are TGTGCCAGCAGGACAGGGTCGGCCGGGGAGCTGTTTTTT. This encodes CASRTGSAGELFF. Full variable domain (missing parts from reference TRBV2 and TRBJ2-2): EPEVTQTPSHQVTQMGQEVILRCVPISNHLYFYWYRQILGQKVEFLVSFYNNEISEKSEIFDDQFSVERPDGSNFTLKIRSTKLEDSAMYFCASRTGSAGELFFGEGSRLTVL.

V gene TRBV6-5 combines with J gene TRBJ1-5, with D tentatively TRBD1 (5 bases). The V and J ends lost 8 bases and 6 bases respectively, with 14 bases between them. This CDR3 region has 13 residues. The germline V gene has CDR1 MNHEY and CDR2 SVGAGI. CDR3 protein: CASGRVSSQPQHF. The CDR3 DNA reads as TGTGCCAGCGGCAGGGTATCCAGTCAGCCCCAGCATTTT.

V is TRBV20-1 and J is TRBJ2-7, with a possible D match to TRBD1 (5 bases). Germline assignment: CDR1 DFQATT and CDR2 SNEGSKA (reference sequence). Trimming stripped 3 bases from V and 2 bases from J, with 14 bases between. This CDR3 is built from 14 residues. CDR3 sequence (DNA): TGCAGTGCTAGTGCGCAGGGCGAGGCCTACGAGCAGTACTTC. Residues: CSASAQGEAYEQYF.

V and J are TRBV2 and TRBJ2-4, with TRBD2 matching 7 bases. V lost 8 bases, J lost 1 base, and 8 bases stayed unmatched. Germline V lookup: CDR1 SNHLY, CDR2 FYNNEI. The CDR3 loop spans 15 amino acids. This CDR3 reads CASYLGGVAKNIQYF. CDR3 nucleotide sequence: TGTGCCAGCTACCTGGGGGGGGTTGCCAAAAACATTCAGTACTTC. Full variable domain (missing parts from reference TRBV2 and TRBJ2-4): EPEVTQTPSHQVTQMGQEVILRCVPISNHLYFYWYRQILGQKVEFLVSFYNNEISEKSEIFDDQFSVERPDGSNFTLKIRSTKLEDSAMYFCASYLGGVAKNIQYFGAGTRLSVL.

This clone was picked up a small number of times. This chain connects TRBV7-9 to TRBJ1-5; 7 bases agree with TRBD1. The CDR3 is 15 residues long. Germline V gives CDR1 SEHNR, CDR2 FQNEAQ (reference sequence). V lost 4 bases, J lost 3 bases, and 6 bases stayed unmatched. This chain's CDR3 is CASSSGGGYNQPQHF. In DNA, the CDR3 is TGTGCCAGCAGCTCGGGAGGGGGCTACAATCAGCCCCAGCATTTT.

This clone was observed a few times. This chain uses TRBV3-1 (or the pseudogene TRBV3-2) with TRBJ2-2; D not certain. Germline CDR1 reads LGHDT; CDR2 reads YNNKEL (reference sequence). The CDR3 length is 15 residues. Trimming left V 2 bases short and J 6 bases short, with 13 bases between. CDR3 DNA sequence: TGTGCCAGCAGCCAAACACGTATCCGGGCCGGGGAGCTGTTTTTT. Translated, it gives CASSQTRIRAGELFF.

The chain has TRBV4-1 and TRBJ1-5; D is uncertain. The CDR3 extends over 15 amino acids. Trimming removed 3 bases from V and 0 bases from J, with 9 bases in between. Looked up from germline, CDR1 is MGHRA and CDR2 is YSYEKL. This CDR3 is CASSHLFFSNQPQHF. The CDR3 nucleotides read TGCGCCAGCAGCCATCTATTCTTTAGCAATCAGCCCCAGCATTTT.

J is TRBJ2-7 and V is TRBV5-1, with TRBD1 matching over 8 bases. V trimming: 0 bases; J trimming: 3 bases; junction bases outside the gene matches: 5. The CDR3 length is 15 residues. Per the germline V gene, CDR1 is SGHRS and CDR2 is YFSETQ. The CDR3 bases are TGCGCCAGCAGCTTGGCTGGACAGGGTGTCTACGAGCAGTACTTC. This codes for CASSLAGQGVYEQYF.

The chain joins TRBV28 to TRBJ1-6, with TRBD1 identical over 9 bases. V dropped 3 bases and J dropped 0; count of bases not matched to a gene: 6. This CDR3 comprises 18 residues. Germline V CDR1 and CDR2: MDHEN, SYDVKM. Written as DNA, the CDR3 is TGTGCCAGCAGTTTGAGGGGACAGGGTAGCTCCTATAATTCACCCCTCCACTTT. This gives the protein CASSLRGQGSSYNSPLHF. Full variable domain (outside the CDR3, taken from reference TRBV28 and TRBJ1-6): DVKVTQSSRYLVKRTGEKVFLECVQDMDHENMFWYRQDPGLGLRLIYFSYDVKMKEKGDIPEGYSVSREKKERFSLILESASTNQTSMYLCASSLRGQGSSYNSPLHFGNGTRLTVT.

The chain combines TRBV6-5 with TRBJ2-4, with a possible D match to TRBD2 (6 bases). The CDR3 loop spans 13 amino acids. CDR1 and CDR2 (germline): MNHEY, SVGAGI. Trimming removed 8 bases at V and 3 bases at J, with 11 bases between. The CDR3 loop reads CASGGTIKNIQYF. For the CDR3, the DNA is TGTGCCAGCGGCGGGACCATCAAAAACATTCAGTACTTC.

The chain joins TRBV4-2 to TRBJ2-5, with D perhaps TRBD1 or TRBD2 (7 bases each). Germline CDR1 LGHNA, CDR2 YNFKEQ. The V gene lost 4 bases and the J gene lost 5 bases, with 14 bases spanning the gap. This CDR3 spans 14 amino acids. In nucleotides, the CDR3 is TGTGCCAGCAGCCCCAGGGGGGGTGGGGAGACCCAGTACTTC. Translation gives CASSPRGGGETQYF.

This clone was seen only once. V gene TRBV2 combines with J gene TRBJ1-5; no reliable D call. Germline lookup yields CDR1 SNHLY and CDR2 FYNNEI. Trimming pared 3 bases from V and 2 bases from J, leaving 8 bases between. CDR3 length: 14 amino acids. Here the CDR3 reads CASSDYTGNQPQHF. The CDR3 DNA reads TGTGCCAGCAGTGATTATACTGGCAATCAGCCCCAGCATTTT.

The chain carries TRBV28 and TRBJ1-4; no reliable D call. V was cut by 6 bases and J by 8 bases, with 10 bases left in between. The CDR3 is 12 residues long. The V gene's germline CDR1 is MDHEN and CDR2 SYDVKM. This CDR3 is CASRKKGEKLFF. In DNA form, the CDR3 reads TGTGCCAGCAGGAAGAAAGGGGAAAAACTGTTTTTT.